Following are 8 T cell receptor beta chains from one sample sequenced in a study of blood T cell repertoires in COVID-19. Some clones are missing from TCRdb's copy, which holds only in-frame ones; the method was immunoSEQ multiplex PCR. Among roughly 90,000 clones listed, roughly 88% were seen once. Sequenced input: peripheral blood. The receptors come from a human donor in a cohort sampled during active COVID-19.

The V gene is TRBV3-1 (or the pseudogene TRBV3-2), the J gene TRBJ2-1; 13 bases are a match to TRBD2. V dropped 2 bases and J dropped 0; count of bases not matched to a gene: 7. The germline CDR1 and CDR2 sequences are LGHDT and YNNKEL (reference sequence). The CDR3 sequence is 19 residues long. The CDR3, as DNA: TGTGCCAGCAGCCAATTAAGGACTAGCGGGAGTCGCTCCTACAATGAGCAGTTCTTC. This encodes CASSQLRTSGSRSYNEQFF.

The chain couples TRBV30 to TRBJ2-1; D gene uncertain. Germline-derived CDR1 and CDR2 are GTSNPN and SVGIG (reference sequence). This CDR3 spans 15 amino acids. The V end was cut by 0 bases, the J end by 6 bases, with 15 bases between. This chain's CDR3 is CAWSVWALSRNEQFF. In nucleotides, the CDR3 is TGTGCCTGGAGTGTATGGGCCCTTTCTCGCAATGAGCAGTTCTTC. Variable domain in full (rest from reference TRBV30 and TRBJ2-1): SQTIHQWPATLVQPVGSPLSLECTVEGTSNPNLYWYRQAAGRGLQLLFYSVGIGQISSEVPQNLSASRPQDRQFILSSKKLLLSDSGFYLCAWSVWALSRNEQFFGPGTRLTVL.

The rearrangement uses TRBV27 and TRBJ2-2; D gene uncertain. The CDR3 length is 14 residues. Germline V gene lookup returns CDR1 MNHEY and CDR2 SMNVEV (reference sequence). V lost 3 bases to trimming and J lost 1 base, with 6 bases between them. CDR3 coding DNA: TGTGCCAGCAGTTTCGGCGGGAACACCGGGGAGCTGTTTTTT. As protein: CASSFGGNTGELFF.

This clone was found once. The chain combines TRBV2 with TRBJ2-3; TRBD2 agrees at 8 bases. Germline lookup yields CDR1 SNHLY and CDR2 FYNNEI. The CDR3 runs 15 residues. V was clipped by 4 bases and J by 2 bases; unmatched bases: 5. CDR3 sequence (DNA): TGTGCCAGCAGTGTGAATAGCGGGGTCACAGATACGCAGTATTTT. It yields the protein CASSVNSGVTDTQYF.

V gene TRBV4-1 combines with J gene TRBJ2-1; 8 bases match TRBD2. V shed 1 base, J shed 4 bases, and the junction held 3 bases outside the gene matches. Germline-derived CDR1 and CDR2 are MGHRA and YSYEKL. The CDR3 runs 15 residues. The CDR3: CASSQARGAYNEQFF. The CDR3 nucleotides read TGCGCCAGCAGCCAAGCGCGGGGGGCGTACAATGAGCAGTTCTTC.

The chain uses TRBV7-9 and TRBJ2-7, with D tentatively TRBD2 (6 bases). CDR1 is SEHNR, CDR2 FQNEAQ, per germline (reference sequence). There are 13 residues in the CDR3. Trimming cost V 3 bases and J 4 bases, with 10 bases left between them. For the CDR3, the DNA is TGTGCCAGCAGCTTGAATAGCGGTTACGAGCAGTACTTC. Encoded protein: CASSLNSGYEQYF. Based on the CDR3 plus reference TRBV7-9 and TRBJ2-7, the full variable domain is DTGVSQNPRHKITKRGQNVTFRCDPISEHNRLYWYRQTLGQGPEFLTYFQNEAQLEKSRLLSDRFSAERPKGSFSTLEIQRTEQGDSAMYLCASSLNSGYEQYFGPGTRLTVT.

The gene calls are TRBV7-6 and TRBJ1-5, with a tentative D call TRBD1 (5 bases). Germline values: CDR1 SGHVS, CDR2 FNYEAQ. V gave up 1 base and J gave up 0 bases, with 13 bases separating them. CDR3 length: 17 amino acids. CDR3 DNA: TGTGCCAGCAGCTTAGGCCCCGCCAGGGATAGCAATCAGCCCCAGCATTTT. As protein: CASSLGPARDSNQPQHF.

CDR3 nucleotides: TGCGCCAGCAGACCAGGGGACACAGATACGCAGTATTTT. It yields the protein CASRPGDTDTQYF. J is TRBJ2-3 and V is TRBV5-1; TRBD1 is a possible D gene (6 bases). The CDR3 is 13 residues long. CDR1 SGHRS and CDR2 YFSETQ come from the germline V gene. V was pared by 5 bases and J by 2 bases, with 9 bases between.